Listed below are T cell receptor beta chains from one sample, sequenced in a study of blood T cell repertoires in COVID-19. Using immunoSEQ multiplex PCR, the repertoire was profiled, and TCRdb retains in-frame clones only, with some absent. The sample shows 200,000 to 300,000 clones, 70% to 85% of them seen only once. Sequenced input: peripheral blood. The receptors here all came from a woman aged 80 or over with acute or convalescent COVID-19. CDR3s include the opening cysteine and the closing phenylalanine or tryptophan. Fields, in order: V gene, D gene, J gene, clone size, CDR3 DNA, CDR3 protein. The D gene is left open where the match is weak. The size field is filled for only some rows; it gives once, few, many or a size class.

v_call: TRBV5-1
d_call: TRBD1
j_call: TRBJ1-2
clone_size: -
cdr3_nt: TGCGCCAGCAGCGGGGGACAGCTTAACTATGGCTACACCTTC
cdr3_aa: CASSGGQLNYGYTF

v_call: TRBV12-3/TRBV12-4
d_call: -
j_call: TRBJ1-2
clone_size: -
cdr3_nt: TGTGCCAGCAGTTCAGGGCTTGGGAGCTACACCTTC
cdr3_aa: CASSSGLGSYTF

v_call: TRBV6-5
d_call: -
j_call: TRBJ2-5
clone_size: -
cdr3_nt: TGTGCCAGCAGTTACTCGAGAGGCGATAGAGGAGAGACCCAGTACTTC
cdr3_aa: CASSYSRGDRGETQYF

v_call: TRBV7-2
d_call: TRBD1
j_call: TRBJ2-1
clone_size: -
cdr3_nt: TGTGCCAGCAGCTTAGGACAGGGCCTATACAATGAGCAGTTCTTC
cdr3_aa: CASSLGQGLYNEQFF

v_call: TRBV5-4
d_call: -
j_call: TRBJ2-1
clone_size: once
cdr3_nt: TGTGCCAGCAGCTTGATCGAGGTCGGGTACAATGAGCAGTTCTTC
cdr3_aa: CASSLIEVGYNEQFF

v_call: TRBV9
d_call: TRBD2
j_call: TRBJ2-5
clone_size: -
cdr3_nt: TGTGCCAGCAGCGTAGTGGCGGGAGTAGGCGAGACCCAGTACTTC
cdr3_aa: CASSVVAGVGETQYF

v_call: TRBV6-4
d_call: TRBD1
j_call: TRBJ2-3
clone_size: -
cdr3_nt: TGTGCCAGCTGGACAGGGAGCACAGATACGCAGTATTTT
cdr3_aa: CASWTGSTDTQYF

v_call: TRBV7-8
d_call: -
j_call: TRBJ1-2
clone_size: once
cdr3_nt: TGTGCCAGCAGCTTAGGAGGGGAGGGCTATGGCTACACCTTC
cdr3_aa: CASSLGGEGYGYTF

v_call: TRBV20-1
d_call: -
j_call: TRBJ2-2
clone_size: -
cdr3_nt: TGCAGTGCTAGTAACGGAGCCAACACCGGGGAGCTGTTTTTT
cdr3_aa: CSASNGANTGELFF

v_call: TRBV10-1
d_call: -
j_call: TRBJ1-1
clone_size: -
cdr3_nt: TGCGCCAGCAGTGAGTCGTTCGACAGTGAAGCTTTCTTT
cdr3_aa: CASSESFDSEAFF

v_call: TRBV28
d_call: -
j_call: TRBJ1-1
clone_size: once
cdr3_nt: TGTGCCAGCAGTTTGGCGGTGAAGGGGGCTTTCTTT
cdr3_aa: CASSLAVKGAFF

v_call: TRBV25-1
d_call: -
j_call: TRBJ2-1
clone_size: -
cdr3_nt: TGTGCCAGCAGTGAGACGGGGGTATATGAGCAGTTCTTC
cdr3_aa: CASSETGVYEQFF

v_call: TRBV14
d_call: -
j_call: TRBJ1-2
clone_size: -
cdr3_nt: TGTGCCAGCAGCCAAGACGGCGCACGGGACTATGGCTACACCTTC
cdr3_aa: CASSQDGARDYGYTF

v_call: TRBV19
d_call: TRBD1
j_call: TRBJ1-1
clone_size: once
cdr3_nt: TGTGCCAGTAGTCCATCGACAGGGCTCCCCCGGGACACTGAAGCTTTCTTT
cdr3_aa: CASSPSTGLPRDTEAFF

v_call: TRBV3-1/TRBV3-2
d_call: TRBD1
j_call: TRBJ1-1
clone_size: few
cdr3_nt: TGTGCCAGCAGCCAGAGAGACAGGGGGCGCGAGGCTGAAGCTTTCTTT
cdr3_aa: CASSQRDRGREAEAFF

v_call: TRBV5-1
d_call: -
j_call: TRBJ2-6
clone_size: -
cdr3_nt: TGCGCCAGCAGCTTGGTCGGGGCTGGGGCCAACGTCCTGACTTTC
cdr3_aa: CASSLVGAGANVLTF

v_call: TRBV5-1
d_call: TRBD1
j_call: TRBJ1-1
clone_size: -
cdr3_nt: TGCGCCAGCAGCGTGGGACAGGGGGCTTTGAACACTGAAGCTTTCTTT
cdr3_aa: CASSVGQGALNTEAFF

v_call: TRBV5-1
d_call: TRBD2
j_call: TRBJ2-7
clone_size: -
cdr3_nt: TGCGCCAGCAGCTTGGGGACTAGCGGGGGGTACGAGCAGTACTTC
cdr3_aa: CASSLGTSGGYEQYF

v_call: TRBV2
d_call: -
j_call: TRBJ2-5
clone_size: -
cdr3_nt: TGTGCCAGCAAGGCACTAGCAGAGACCCAGTACTTC
cdr3_aa: CASKALAETQYF

v_call: TRBV5-1
d_call: TRBD1
j_call: TRBJ1-5
clone_size: -
cdr3_nt: TGCGCCAGCAGCAGGGGGACAGGCGATCCCCAGCATTTT
cdr3_aa: CASSRGTGDPQHF

v_call: TRBV7-2
d_call: -
j_call: TRBJ2-2
clone_size: few
cdr3_nt: TGTGCCAGCAGCTTACAGGGTATCGGGGAGCTGTTTTTT
cdr3_aa: CASSLQGIGELFF

v_call: TRBV10-3
d_call: -
j_call: TRBJ2-7
clone_size: -
cdr3_nt: TGTGCCATCAGTGAGACTACCGTCGGCGAGCAGTACTTC
cdr3_aa: CAISETTVGEQYF

v_call: TRBV5-1
d_call: TRBD2
j_call: TRBJ2-5
clone_size: -
cdr3_nt: TGCGCCAGCAGCCCGGGGGCTAGCGGGGCCTTGTACCAAGAGACCCAGTACTTC
cdr3_aa: CASSPGASGALYQETQYF

v_call: TRBV12-3/TRBV12-4
d_call: -
j_call: TRBJ1-1
clone_size: -
cdr3_nt: TGTGCCAGCAGCAGGGTTCCCACTGAAGCTTTCTTT
cdr3_aa: CASSRVPTEAFF

v_call: TRBV29-1
d_call: -
j_call: TRBJ1-6
clone_size: once
cdr3_nt: TGCAGCGCCCCGAGTAGGGGTTATTCACCCCTCCACTTT
cdr3_aa: CSAPSRGYSPLHF

v_call: TRBV5-1
d_call: -
j_call: TRBJ2-7
clone_size: -
cdr3_nt: TGCGCCAGCAGCTTGGCTGGTAGCTCCTACGAGCAGTACTTC
cdr3_aa: CASSLAGSSYEQYF

v_call: TRBV6-5
d_call: -
j_call: TRBJ2-3
clone_size: -
cdr3_nt: TGTGCCAGCAGTTACCGAGTTAGCACAGATACGCAGTATTTT
cdr3_aa: CASSYRVSTDTQYF

v_call: TRBV25-1
d_call: TRBD2
j_call: TRBJ2-1
clone_size: many
cdr3_nt: TGTGCCAGCAGTGCTAGCGGGAGGGCCAATGAGCAGTTCTTC
cdr3_aa: CASSASGRANEQFF

v_call: TRBV6-2/TRBV6-3
d_call: TRBD2
j_call: TRBJ2-1
clone_size: few
cdr3_nt: TGTGCCAGCAGCCCCACTTTGGGGGGGACCAAGAGGCAGTTCTTC
cdr3_aa: CASSPTLGGTKRQFF

v_call: TRBV10-3
d_call: -
j_call: TRBJ1-3
clone_size: few
cdr3_nt: TGTGCCATCACCGCGGCCACCCTCCAAGCTTCTGGAAACACCATATATTTT
cdr3_aa: CAITAATLQASGNTIYF

v_call: TRBV5-4
d_call: TRBD2
j_call: TRBJ2-5
clone_size: -
cdr3_nt: TGTGCCAGCAGCTCCGGACTAGCGGGGATGCAAGAGACCCAGTACTTC
cdr3_aa: CASSSGLAGMQETQYF

v_call: TRBV15
d_call: -
j_call: TRBJ1-2
clone_size: -
cdr3_nt: TGTGCCACCAGCAGTCGAGATAGAGGCTACACCTTC
cdr3_aa: CATSSRDRGYTF

v_call: TRBV7-2
d_call: -
j_call: TRBJ2-2
clone_size: -
cdr3_nt: TGTGCCAGCAGCTTAGGAATTAGCGGTCTCGGGGAGCTGTTTTTT
cdr3_aa: CASSLGISGLGELFF

v_call: TRBV6-2/TRBV6-3
d_call: TRBD1
j_call: TRBJ2-1
clone_size: -
cdr3_nt: TGTGCCAGCAGTACACCGGACAGGGTCCACAATGAGCAGTTCTTC
cdr3_aa: CASSTPDRVHNEQFF

v_call: TRBV28
d_call: -
j_call: TRBJ2-2
clone_size: -
cdr3_nt: TGTGCCAGCAGCGAGGCGGGACTCCGAACCGGGGAGCTGTTTTTT
cdr3_aa: CASSEAGLRTGELFF

v_call: TRBV3-1/TRBV3-2
d_call: TRBD2
j_call: TRBJ2-7
clone_size: -
cdr3_nt: TGTGCCAGCAGCCAATGGGGGGGGGAAAAGTCCTACGAGCAGTACTTC
cdr3_aa: CASSQWGGEKSYEQYF

v_call: TRBV7-2
d_call: TRBD2
j_call: TRBJ2-5
clone_size: -
cdr3_nt: TGTGCCAGCAGCTATCCACTAGCGGCTCAAGAGACCCAGTACTTC
cdr3_aa: CASSYPLAAQETQYF

v_call: TRBV25-1
d_call: -
j_call: TRBJ2-5
clone_size: -
cdr3_nt: TGTGCCAGCAGTGAAGACTTGGTGTGGGAGACCCAGTACTTC
cdr3_aa: CASSEDLVWETQYF

v_call: TRBV9
d_call: TRBD1
j_call: TRBJ2-2
clone_size: once
cdr3_nt: TGTGCCAGCAGCGTAGGGACAGGGGGCACCGGGGAGCTGTTTTTT
cdr3_aa: CASSVGTGGTGELFF

v_call: TRBV7-2
d_call: TRBD2
j_call: TRBJ2-1
clone_size: once
cdr3_nt: TGTGCCAGCAGCTTAGCGGGACTAGCCAGTGAGCAGTTCTTC
cdr3_aa: CASSLAGLASEQFF

v_call: TRBV7-9
d_call: TRBD1
j_call: TRBJ1-1
clone_size: many
cdr3_nt: TGTGCCAGCAGCTTACAGGGGGGCACTGAAGCTTTCTTT
cdr3_aa: CASSLQGGTEAFF

v_call: TRBV7-9
d_call: -
j_call: TRBJ1-5
clone_size: -
cdr3_nt: TGTGCCAGCAGCCCCGGGACTGCCTTCAATCAGCCCCAGCATTTT
cdr3_aa: CASSPGTAFNQPQHF

v_call: TRBV5-4
d_call: TRBD1
j_call: TRBJ1-1
clone_size: -
cdr3_nt: TGTGCCAGCAGCCACCGACAGGGTACGAACACTGAAGCTTTCTTT
cdr3_aa: CASSHRQGTNTEAFF

v_call: TRBV4-2
d_call: TRBD1
j_call: TRBJ1-2
clone_size: many
cdr3_nt: TGTGCCAGCAGCCAGGAGCAGGGGGCCTCCTATGGCTACACCTTC
cdr3_aa: CASSQEQGASYGYTF

v_call: TRBV19
d_call: TRBD2
j_call: TRBJ2-1
clone_size: -
cdr3_nt: TGTGCCAGTAGTATGAGGGCGGGAGTGGGGAACAATGAGCAGTTCTTC
cdr3_aa: CASSMRAGVGNNEQFF

v_call: TRBV7-9
d_call: -
j_call: TRBJ1-4
clone_size: -
cdr3_nt: TGTGCCAGCAGCCGAAGGGTACAGGCAACTAATGAAAAACTGTTTTTT
cdr3_aa: CASSRRVQATNEKLFF

v_call: TRBV11-2
d_call: TRBD1
j_call: TRBJ1-4
clone_size: -
cdr3_nt: TGTGCCAGCAGCTTAACGGGACAGGTACATGAAAAACTGTTTTTT
cdr3_aa: CASSLTGQVHEKLFF

v_call: TRBV9
d_call: -
j_call: TRBJ1-4
clone_size: -
cdr3_nt: TGTGCCAGCAGCGTCTCGCCGAGTGGAGGTGAAAAACTGTTTTTT
cdr3_aa: CASSVSPSGGEKLFF

v_call: TRBV2
d_call: -
j_call: TRBJ1-3
clone_size: -
cdr3_nt: TGTGCCAGCAGAGCAGAACAGATCTCTGGAAACACCATATATTTT
cdr3_aa: CASRAEQISGNTIYF

v_call: TRBV6-2/TRBV6-3
d_call: TRBD1
j_call: TRBJ1-2
clone_size: few
cdr3_nt: TGTGCCAGCAGCCGGACAGGTGACTATGGCTACACCTTC
cdr3_aa: CASSRTGDYGYTF

v_call: TRBV6-5
d_call: TRBD1
j_call: TRBJ2-7
clone_size: -
cdr3_nt: TGTGCCAGCAGTTCCCGGGACAGGGTCCACGAGCAGTACTTC
cdr3_aa: CASSSRDRVHEQYF

v_call: TRBV6-1
d_call: -
j_call: TRBJ2-7
clone_size: -
cdr3_nt: TGTGCCAGCAGTGACGGATCCGGGGGAAGTTCCTACGAGCAGTACTTC
cdr3_aa: CASSDGSGGSSYEQYF

v_call: TRBV6-8
d_call: -
j_call: TRBJ1-1
clone_size: -
cdr3_nt: TGTGCCAGCAGTTACCTCCAGGGTCAAGGAAACACTGAAGCTTTCTTT
cdr3_aa: CASSYLQGQGNTEAFF